One sample yielded the 2 T cell receptor beta chains listed below, sequenced in a study of CD8 T cells in ankylosing spondylitis (dated 2017 in TCRdb). The library was made by 5' RACE. The run used an Illumina HiSeq 2500. TCRdb handled the public reads itself, with Q25 trimming in fastp and clone calling in MiXCR, and kept productive beta chains. Rows matching on CDR3 protein sequence are summarized as one entry with the most common DNA and genes. The sample includes fewer than 250,000 distinct CDR3 sequences, with about 10% observed a single time. The biggest ten clones account for less than 3% of the sample. Sample: blood, either unsorted or a sorted T cell fraction (not recorded which). Receptors were obtained from a male donor with ankylosing spondylitis or in good health (not recorded which).

The chain recombines TRBV7-2 with TRBJ2-7; TRBD1 or TRBD2 may be the D gene (5 bases each). With 5 bases removed from V and 6 bases from J, the gap between germline ends came to 17 bases. This CDR3 spans 14 amino acids. Germline V CDR1 and CDR2: SGHTA, FQGNSA. CDR3 in amino acids: CASSTFSGPLEQYF. The CDR3, as DNA: TGTGCCAGCAGCACTTTTTCGGGACCCCTCGAGCAGTACTTC.

This clonotype was seen many times. The chain is built from TRBV6-1 and TRBJ2-1; 12 bases match TRBD2. Germline loops: CDR1 MNHNS, CDR2 SASEGT. The CDR3 runs to 16 residues. The trim removed 5 bases at V and 7 bases at J, leaving 9 bases unmatched. The CDR3 nucleotides are TGTGCCAGCAGTCCACAACTAGCGGGAGGAGATAATGAGCAGTTCTTC. It codes for CASSPQLAGGDNEQFF.